This record covers a single T cell receptor beta chain. The sample belongs to a study of blood T cell repertoires in COVID-19. TCRdb keeps only in-frame clones here, not all; method: immunoSEQ multiplex PCR. The sample has about 360,000 clones; about 87% are singletons. V gave up 4 bases and J gave up 5 bases; unmatched junction bases: 5. This CDR3 is 14 amino acids long. Germline V gene lookup returns CDR1 MNHEY and CDR2 SVGAGI. Sequencing was carried out using PBMCs or T cells enriched from blood (not recorded which). The sequence was obtained from a man in his thirties or forties who had recovered from COVID-19. J is TRBJ2-5 and V is TRBV6-5, with 9 bases that match TRBD1. Here the CDR3 reads CASSSGQGGETQYF. In DNA form, the CDR3 reads TGTGCCAGCAGTTCGGGACAGGGCGGGGAGACCCAGTACTTC.